These 15 T cell receptor beta chains were all obtained from the same sample, sequenced in a study of blood T cell repertoires in COVID-19. Some clones are missing from TCRdb's copy, which holds only in-frame ones; the method was immunoSEQ multiplex PCR. Of about 330,000 clones listed, 70% to 90% are singletons. The specimen sequenced was peripheral blood. Receptors originate from a woman between 50 and 59 years old with active or convalescent COVID-19.

V and J are TRBV11-1 and TRBJ2-7, with 7 bases matching TRBD1. Germline V gene data show CDR1 as SGHAT and CDR2 as FQDESV (reference sequence). Trimming at V came to 5 bases and at J to 1 base, leaving 8 bases not matched to a gene. The CDR3 runs 15 residues. The CDR3 bases are TGTGCCAGCAGCCGCTGGGGGACAGAGTCCTACGAGCAGTACTTC. This encodes CASSRWGTESYEQYF.

The V gene is TRBV2, the J gene TRBJ2-3; TRBD2 aligns across 8 bases. The junction had 4 bases not matched to a gene; V was cut back by 4 bases and J by 4 bases. The CDR3 is made up of 14 amino acids. In germline, CDR1 is SNHLY, CDR2 FYNNEI. CDR3 DNA: TGTGCCAGCAGTGGGATGGGACTAGCAGATACGCAGTATTTT. Translated: CASSGMGLADTQYF.

In DNA, the CDR3 is TGTGCCAGCAGCCGGGACAGAGCCGTCGATGAGCAGTTCTTC. Translated: CASSRDRAVDEQFF. The V call is TRBV2, the J call TRBJ2-1; 7 nucleotides line up with TRBD1. Trimming cost V 6 bases and J 8 bases; bases outside gene matches: 10. Germline values: CDR1 SNHLY, CDR2 FYNNEI. The CDR3 has 14 amino acids.

This chain connects TRBV6-2 or TRBV6-3 to TRBJ2-7; 9 bases line up with TRBD2. The CDR3 runs to 15 residues. Germline V gives CDR1 MNHEY, CDR2 SVGEGT. V was clipped by 6 bases and J by 3 bases; unmatched bases: 9. The CDR3 nucleotides are TGTGCCAGCAGCCGTCCACTAGCGGGCATCTACGAGCAGTACTTC. Translated: CASSRPLAGIYEQYF.

The chain joins TRBV11-2 to TRBJ2-5; D might be TRBD2 (7 bases). Trimming removed 0 bases from V and 4 bases from J, with 12 bases in between. Germline V gene lookup returns CDR1 SGHAT and CDR2 FQNNGV. This CDR3 region has 15 residues. This chain's CDR3 is CASSLDGGAGETQYF. The CDR3, as DNA: TGTGCCAGCAGCTTAGATGGGGGGGCAGGAGAGACCCAGTACTTC.

The count of this clone is one. The chain has TRBV7-9 and TRBJ1-3; the match to TRBD1 covers 9 bases. Losses at the gene ends were 0 bases for V and 4 bases for J; bases not matched to a gene: 1. Germline CDR1 reads SEHNR; CDR2 reads FQNEAQ (reference sequence). The CDR3 sequence is 15 residues long. The CDR3 DNA is TGTGCCAGCAGCTTAGCACAGGGGGCAGGAAACACCATATATTTT. It specifies CASSLAQGAGNTIYF.

This clone was found a few times. The rearrangement uses TRBV30 and TRBJ2-7; TRBD2 might be the D (5 bases). The ends were cut back, 3 bases at V and 2 bases at J, with 17 bases in the middle. The CDR3 runs to 15 residues. Germline CDR1 GTSNPN, CDR2 SVGIG (reference sequence). CDR3 sequence (DNA): TGTGCCTGGAGCTTAGGGCGGACTCAACCCTACGAGCAGTACTTC. Its protein product is CAWSLGRTQPYEQYF.

V and J are TRBV27 and TRBJ2-2; tentative D call: TRBD1 (5 bases). Looked up from germline, CDR1 is MNHEY and CDR2 is SMNVEV (reference sequence). This CDR3 has 15 residues. V was clipped by 1 base and J by 8 bases, with 14 bases between them. Here the CDR3 reads CASSLYRGALGELFF. The CDR3 DNA reads as TGTGCCAGCAGTTTATACCGTGGGGCGCTGGGGGAGCTGTTTTTT.

The chain links TRBV19 to TRBJ1-4, with a tentative D call TRBD1 (5 bases). Germline lookup yields CDR1 LNHDA and CDR2 SQIVND (reference sequence). Trimming pared 5 bases from V and 7 bases from J, leaving 14 bases between. The CDR3 runs 14 residues. The CDR3 nucleotides are TGTGCCAGTAGTCCCAGGGCATTTGGTGAAAAACTGTTTTTT. Protein sequence: CASSPRAFGEKLFF. Full variable domain (remainder filled in from reference TRBV19 and TRBJ1-4): DGGITQSPKYLFRKEGQNVTLSCEQNLNHDAMYWYRQDPGQGLRLIYYSQIVNDFQKGDIAEGYSVSREKKESFPLTVTSAQKNPTAFYLCASSPRAFGEKLFFGSGTQLSVL.

The V call is TRBV21-1, the J call TRBJ1-2; TRBD1 was called by the table and not checked on the DNA. TRBV21-1 is a recognized pseudogene. This CDR3 has 15 amino acids. The CDR3 nucleotides read TGTGCCAGCAGCAAAGGGACAGGGGGCCAAGTTGGCTACACCTTC. Encoded protein: CASSKGTGGQVGYTF.

In DNA, the CDR3 is TGTGCCAGCAGTCCCCTAGGCCCCTACAATGAGCAGTTCTTC. It encodes CASSPLGPYNEQFF. The rearrangement joins TRBV28 to TRBJ2-1, with D unresolved. CDR1 MDHEN and CDR2 SYDVKM come from the germline V gene. This CDR3 has 14 residues. V was pared by 5 bases and J by 2 bases, with 10 bases between.

V is TRBV7-9 and J is TRBJ1-1, with 11 bases matching TRBD1. CDR3 length: 16 amino acids. CDR1 SEHNR and CDR2 FQNEAQ come from the germline V gene (reference sequence). The junction had 4 bases not matched to a gene; V was cut back by 1 base and J by 3 bases. The CDR3 protein is CASSLEKGQGDTEAFF. The CDR3 nucleotides are TGTGCCAGCAGCTTAGAAAAGGGACAGGGGGACACTGAAGCTTTCTTT.

Only one count was recorded for this clone. Different DNA sequences within this sample yield the same CDR3. V is TRBV5-1 and J is TRBJ1-2, with a possible D match to TRBD1 (5 bases). The CDR3 totals 13 residues. Germline CDR1 SGHRS, CDR2 YFSETQ. Between the trimmed V and J ends, which lost 0 bases and 4 bases, there was a span of 7 bases. As DNA, the CDR3 is TGCGCCAGCAGCTTGGAAGGGGCCTATGGCTACACCTTC. Residues: CASSLEGAYGYTF. Full variable domain (missing parts from reference TRBV5-1 and TRBJ1-2): KAGVTQTPRYLIKTRGQQVTLSCSPISGHRSVSWYQQTPGQGLQFLFEYFSETQRNKGNFPGRFSGRQFSNSRSEMNVSTLELGDSALYLCASSLEGAYGYTFGSGTRLTVV.

The rearrangement uses TRBV5-1 and TRBJ1-5; D is uncertain. V lost 1 base to trimming and J lost 2 bases, with 7 bases between them. Germline V gives CDR1 SGHRS, CDR2 YFSETQ. This CDR3 contains 14 residues. DNA for the CDR3: TGCGCCAGCAGCTTGTTCACGGGCAATCAGCCCCAGCATTTT. It translates to CASSLFTGNQPQHF.

The rearrangement uses TRBV28 and TRBJ2-1; TRBD2 matches at 7 bases. This CDR3 contains 16 residues. Germline V gives CDR1 MDHEN, CDR2 SYDVKM. V dropped 8 bases and J dropped 1; count of bases not matched to a gene: 11. The CDR3 reads CASCSFREVSYNEQFF. CDR3 coding DNA: TGTGCCAGCTGCTCGTTTCGGGAGGTGTCCTACAATGAGCAGTTCTTC.